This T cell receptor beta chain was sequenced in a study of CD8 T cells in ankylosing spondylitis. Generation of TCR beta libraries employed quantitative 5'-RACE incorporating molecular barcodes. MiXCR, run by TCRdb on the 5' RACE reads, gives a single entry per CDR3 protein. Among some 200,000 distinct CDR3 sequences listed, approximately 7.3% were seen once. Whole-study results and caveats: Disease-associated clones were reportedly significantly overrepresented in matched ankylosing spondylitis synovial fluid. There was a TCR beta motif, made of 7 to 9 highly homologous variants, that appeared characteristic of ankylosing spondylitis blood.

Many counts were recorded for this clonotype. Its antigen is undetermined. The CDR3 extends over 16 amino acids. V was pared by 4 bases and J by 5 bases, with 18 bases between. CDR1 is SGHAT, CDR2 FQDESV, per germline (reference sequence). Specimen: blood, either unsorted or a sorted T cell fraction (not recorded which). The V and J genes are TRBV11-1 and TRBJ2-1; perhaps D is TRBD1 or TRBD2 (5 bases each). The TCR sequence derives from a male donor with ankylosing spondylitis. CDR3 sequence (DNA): TGTGCCAGCAGCTCCGGGGCCCTTTCCCCTAACAATGAGCAGTTCTTC. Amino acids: CASSSGALSPNNEQFF.